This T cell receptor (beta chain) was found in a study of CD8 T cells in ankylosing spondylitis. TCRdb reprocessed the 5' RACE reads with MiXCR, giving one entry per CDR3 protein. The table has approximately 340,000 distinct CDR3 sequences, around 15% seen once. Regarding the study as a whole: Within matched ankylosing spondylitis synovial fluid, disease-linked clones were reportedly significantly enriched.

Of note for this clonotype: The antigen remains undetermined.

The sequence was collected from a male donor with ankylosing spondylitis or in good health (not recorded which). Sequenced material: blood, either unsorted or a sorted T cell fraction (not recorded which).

CDR3 in DNA: TGTGCCAGCAGTTACTCGCTCGGGACGGGGGGAAACACCATATATTTT. It translates to CASSYSLGTGGNTIYF. The chain joins TRBV6-5 to TRBJ1-3, with D possibly matching TRBD1 (5 bases). V lost 0 bases to trimming and J lost 4 bases, with 13 bases between them. Germline CDR1 and CDR2: MNHEY and SVGAGI. There are 16 residues in the CDR3.